This is a list of T cell receptor beta chains from one sample in a study of regulatory T cells in long-lasting Graves disease. Each CDR3 protein is one row after TCRdb ran MiXCR on the multiplex PCR reads. This table has 400,000 or so distinct CDR3 sequences, 20% to 25% appearing once. The sample consisted of peripheral blood mononuclear cells (PBMCs), taken when the disease was refractory, from a patient treated with antithyroid drugs. The receptors stem from a female donor with Graves disease. The CDR3 runs from the conserved cysteine through the conserved F or W. Fields, in order: clone size, J gene, D gene, V gene, CDR3 protein, CDR3 DNA. D genes are given only for firm matches. The size field is filled for only some rows; it gives once, few, many or a size class.

clone_size: .
j_call: TRBJ2-7
d_call: TRBD2
v_call: TRBV20-1
cdr3_aa: CSAQTGLAGYEQYF
cdr3_nt: TGCAGTGCTCAAACGGGACTAGCGGGGTACGAGCAGTACTTC

clone_size: many
j_call: TRBJ2-5
d_call: TRBD2
v_call: TRBV7-3
cdr3_aa: CASSQIAGPQETQYF
cdr3_nt: TGTGCCAGCAGCCAGATAGCGGGGCCACAAGAGACCCAGTACTTC

clone_size: few
j_call: TRBJ1-2
d_call: .
v_call: TRBV9
cdr3_aa: CASSAPGQIYDYGYTF
cdr3_nt: TGTGCCAGCAGCGCCCCCGGACAGATTTATGACTATGGCTACACCTTC

clone_size: few
j_call: TRBJ2-1
d_call: TRBD2
v_call: TRBV7-9
cdr3_aa: CASSLGGLAGVPNEQFF
cdr3_nt: TGTGCCAGCAGCTTAGGGGGACTAGCGGGAGTCCCCAATGAGCAGTTCTTC

clone_size: .
j_call: TRBJ2-7
d_call: .
v_call: TRBV11-2
cdr3_aa: CASSLERMVHEQYF
cdr3_nt: TGTGCCAGCAGCTTAGAACGAATGGTGCACGAGCAGTACTTC

clone_size: many
j_call: TRBJ2-5
d_call: TRBD2
v_call: TRBV13
cdr3_aa: CASSLMTSDSQETQYF
cdr3_nt: TGTGCCAGCAGCTTGATGACTAGCGATTCCCAAGAGACCCAGTACTTC

clone_size: once
j_call: TRBJ1-3
d_call: TRBD1
v_call: TRBV19
cdr3_aa: CASSRTGTGPGNTIYF
cdr3_nt: TGTGCCAGTAGTCGTACCGGGACAGGACCTGGAAACACCATATATTTT

clone_size: few
j_call: TRBJ2-2
d_call: TRBD2
v_call: TRBV29-1
cdr3_aa: CSLRTSGTGELFF
cdr3_nt: TGCAGCCTTCGGACTAGCGGGACCGGGGAGCTGTTTTTT

clone_size: many
j_call: TRBJ2-7
d_call: .
v_call: TRBV28
cdr3_aa: CASITGGVYEQYF
cdr3_nt: TGTGCCAGCATTACAGGGGGGGTATACGAGCAGTACTTC

clone_size: many
j_call: TRBJ1-2
d_call: .
v_call: TRBV28
cdr3_aa: CASSSQPGIYGYTF
cdr3_nt: TGTGCCAGCAGCTCTCAACCGGGGATCTATGGCTACACCTTC

clone_size: few
j_call: TRBJ2-1
d_call: TRBD2
v_call: TRBV19
cdr3_aa: CASSIRLAVYNEQFF
cdr3_nt: TGTGCCAGTAGTATTCGCCTAGCGGTATACAATGAGCAGTTCTTC

clone_size: .
j_call: TRBJ2-5
d_call: .
v_call: TRBV6-1
cdr3_aa: CASSTQGGGETQYF
cdr3_nt: TGTGCGAGTTCCACCCAGGGGGGGGGAGAGACCCAGTACTTC

clone_size: .
j_call: TRBJ2-7
d_call: .
v_call: TRBV5-1
cdr3_aa: CASSFRRSPDYEQYF
cdr3_nt: TGCGCCAGCAGCTTCCGGAGGTCCCCGGACTACGAGCAGTACTTC

clone_size: .
j_call: TRBJ2-7
d_call: TRBD1
v_call: TRBV4-1
cdr3_aa: CASSPRQGDYYEQYF
cdr3_nt: TGCGCCAGCAGCCCCCGACAGGGGGATTACTACGAGCAGTACTTC

clone_size: once
j_call: TRBJ2-1
d_call: TRBD2
v_call: TRBV18
cdr3_aa: CASSAQAGADNEQFF
cdr3_nt: TGTGCCAGCTCGGCACAAGCGGGAGCGGATAATGAGCAGTTCTTC

clone_size: many
j_call: TRBJ2-2
d_call: TRBD1
v_call: TRBV27
cdr3_aa: CASNDRGPTGELFF
cdr3_nt: TGTGCCAGCAATGACAGGGGGCCAACCGGGGAGCTGTTTTTT

clone_size: many
j_call: TRBJ1-5
d_call: .
v_call: TRBV12-3/TRBV12-4
cdr3_aa: CASSLGGLSNQPQHF
cdr3_nt: TGTGCCAGCAGTTTAGGTGGGTTGAGCAATCAGCCCCAGCATTTT

clone_size: once
j_call: TRBJ1-3
d_call: .
v_call: TRBV10-3
cdr3_aa: CAIQGFGNTIYF
cdr3_nt: TGTGCCATCCAGGGTTTTGGAAACACCATATATTTT